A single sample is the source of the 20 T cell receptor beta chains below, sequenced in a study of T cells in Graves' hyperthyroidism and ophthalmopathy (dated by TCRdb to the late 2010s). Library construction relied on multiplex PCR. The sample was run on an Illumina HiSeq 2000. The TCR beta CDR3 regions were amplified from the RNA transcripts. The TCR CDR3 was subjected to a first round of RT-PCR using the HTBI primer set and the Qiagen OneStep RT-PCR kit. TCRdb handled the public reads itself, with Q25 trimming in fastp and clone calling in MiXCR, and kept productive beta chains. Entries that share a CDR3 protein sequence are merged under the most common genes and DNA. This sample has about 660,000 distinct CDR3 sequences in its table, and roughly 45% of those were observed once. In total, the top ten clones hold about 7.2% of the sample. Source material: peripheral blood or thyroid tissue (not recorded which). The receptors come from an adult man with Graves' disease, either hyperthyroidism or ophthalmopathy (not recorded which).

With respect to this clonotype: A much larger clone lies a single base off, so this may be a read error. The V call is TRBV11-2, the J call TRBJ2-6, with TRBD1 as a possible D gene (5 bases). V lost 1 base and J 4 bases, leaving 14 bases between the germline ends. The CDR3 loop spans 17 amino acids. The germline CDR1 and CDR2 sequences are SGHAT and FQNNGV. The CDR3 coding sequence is TGTGCCAGCAGCTTAGGCCCCCTGGGGCCCGGGGCCAACGTCCTGACTTTC. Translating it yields CASSLGPLGPGANVLTF.

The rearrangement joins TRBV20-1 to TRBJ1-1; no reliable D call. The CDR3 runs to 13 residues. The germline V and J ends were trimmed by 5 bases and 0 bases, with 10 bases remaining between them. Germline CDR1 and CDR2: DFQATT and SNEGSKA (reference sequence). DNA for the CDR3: TGCAGTGCTCCTCAAAATCTGAACACTGAAGCTTTCTTT. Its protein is CSAPQNLNTEAFF.

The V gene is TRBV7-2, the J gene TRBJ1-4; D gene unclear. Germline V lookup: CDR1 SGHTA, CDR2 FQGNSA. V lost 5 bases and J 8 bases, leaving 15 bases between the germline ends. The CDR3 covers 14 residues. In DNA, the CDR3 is TGTGCCAGCAGCCAAGATATAACAGTGGAAAAACTGTTTTTT. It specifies CASSQDITVEKLFF.

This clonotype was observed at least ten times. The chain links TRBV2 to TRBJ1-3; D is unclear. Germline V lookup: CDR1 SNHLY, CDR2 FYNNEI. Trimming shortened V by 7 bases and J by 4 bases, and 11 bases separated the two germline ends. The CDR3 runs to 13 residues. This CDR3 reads CASILNGGNTIYF. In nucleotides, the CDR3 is TGTGCCAGCATCCTAAACGGGGGAAACACCATATATTTT.

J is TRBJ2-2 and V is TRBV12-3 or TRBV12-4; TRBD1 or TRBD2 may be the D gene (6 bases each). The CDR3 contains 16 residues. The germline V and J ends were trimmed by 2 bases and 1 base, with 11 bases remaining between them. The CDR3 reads CASSLSGGRNTGELFF. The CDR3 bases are TGTGCCAGCAGTTTATCCGGGGGCAGGAACACCGGGGAGCTGTTTTTT.

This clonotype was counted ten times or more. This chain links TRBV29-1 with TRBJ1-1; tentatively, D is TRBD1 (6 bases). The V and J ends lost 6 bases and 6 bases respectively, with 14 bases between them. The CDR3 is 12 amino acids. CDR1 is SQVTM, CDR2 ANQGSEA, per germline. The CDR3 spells CSVATGTAEAFF. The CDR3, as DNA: TGCAGCGTAGCTACAGGGACCGCTGAAGCTTTCTTT.

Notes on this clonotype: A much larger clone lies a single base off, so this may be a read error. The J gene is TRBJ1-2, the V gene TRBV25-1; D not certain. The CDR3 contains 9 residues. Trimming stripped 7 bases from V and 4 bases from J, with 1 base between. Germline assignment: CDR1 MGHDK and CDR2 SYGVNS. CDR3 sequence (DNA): TGTGCCAGCATCTATGGCTACACCTTC. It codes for CASIYGYTF.

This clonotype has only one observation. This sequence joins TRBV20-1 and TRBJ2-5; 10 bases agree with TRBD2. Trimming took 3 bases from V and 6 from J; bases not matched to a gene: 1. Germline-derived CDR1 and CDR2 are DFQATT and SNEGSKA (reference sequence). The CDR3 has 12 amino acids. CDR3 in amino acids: CSARGLAKTQYF. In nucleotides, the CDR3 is TGCAGTGCTAGGGGACTAGCGAAGACCCAGTACTTC.

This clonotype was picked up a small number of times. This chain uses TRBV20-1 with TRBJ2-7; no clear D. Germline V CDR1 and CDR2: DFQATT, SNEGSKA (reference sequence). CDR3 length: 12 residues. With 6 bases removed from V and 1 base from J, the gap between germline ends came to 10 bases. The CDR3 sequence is CSATDESYEQYF. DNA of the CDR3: TGCAGTGCAACGGACGAATCCTACGAGCAGTACTTC.

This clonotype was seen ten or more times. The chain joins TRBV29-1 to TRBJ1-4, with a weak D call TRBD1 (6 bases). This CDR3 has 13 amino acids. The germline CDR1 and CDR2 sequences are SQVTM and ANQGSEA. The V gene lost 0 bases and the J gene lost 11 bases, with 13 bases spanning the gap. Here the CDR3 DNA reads TGCAGCGTTGAAGAGGGCAGGGGTGGGAAACTGTTTTTT. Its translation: CSVEEGRGGKLFF.

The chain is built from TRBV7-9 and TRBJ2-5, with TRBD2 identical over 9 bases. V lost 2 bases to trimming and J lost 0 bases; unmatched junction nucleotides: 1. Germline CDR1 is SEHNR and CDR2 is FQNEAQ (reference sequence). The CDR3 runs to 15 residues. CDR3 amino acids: CASSLLAGNQETQYF. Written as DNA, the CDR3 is TGTGCCAGCAGCTTACTAGCGGGAAACCAAGAGACCCAGTACTTC.

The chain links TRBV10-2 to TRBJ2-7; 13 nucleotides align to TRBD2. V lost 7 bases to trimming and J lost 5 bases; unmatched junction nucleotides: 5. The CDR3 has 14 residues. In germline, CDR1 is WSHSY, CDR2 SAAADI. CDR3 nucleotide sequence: TGCGCCAGCACGACTAGCGGGAGGACGGACGAGCAGTACTTC. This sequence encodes CASTTSGRTDEQYF.

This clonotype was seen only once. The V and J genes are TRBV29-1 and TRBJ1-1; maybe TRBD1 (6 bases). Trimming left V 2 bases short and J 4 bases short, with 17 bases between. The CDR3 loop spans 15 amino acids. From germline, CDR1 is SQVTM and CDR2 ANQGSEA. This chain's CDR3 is CSVELGHSYGTEAFF. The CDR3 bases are TGCAGCGTTGAACTGGGACATAGCTATGGCACTGAAGCTTTCTTT.

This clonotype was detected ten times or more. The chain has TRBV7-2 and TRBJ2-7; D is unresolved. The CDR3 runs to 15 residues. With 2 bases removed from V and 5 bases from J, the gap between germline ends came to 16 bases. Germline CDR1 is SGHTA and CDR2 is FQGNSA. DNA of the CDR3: TGTGCCAGCAGCTTAAATGCGGTCGCTGGTAACGAGCAGTACTTC. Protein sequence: CASSLNAVAGNEQYF.

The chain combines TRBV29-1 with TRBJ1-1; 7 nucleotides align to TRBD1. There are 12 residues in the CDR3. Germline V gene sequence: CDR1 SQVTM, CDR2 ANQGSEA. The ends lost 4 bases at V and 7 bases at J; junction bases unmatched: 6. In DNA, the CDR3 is TGCAGCGTTGGAGGGTCAGGGGGTGAAGCTTTCTTT. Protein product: CSVGGSGGEAFF.

CDR3 loop: CASSEFGNTIYF. The CDR3 DNA sequence: TGTGCCAGCAGTGAATTCGGGAACACCATATATTTT. V is TRBV25-1 and J is TRBJ1-3, with no clear D. The CDR3 totals 12 residues. V was trimmed by 1 base and J by 7 bases, leaving 5 bases between them. Germline CDR1 and CDR2: MGHDK and SYGVNS.

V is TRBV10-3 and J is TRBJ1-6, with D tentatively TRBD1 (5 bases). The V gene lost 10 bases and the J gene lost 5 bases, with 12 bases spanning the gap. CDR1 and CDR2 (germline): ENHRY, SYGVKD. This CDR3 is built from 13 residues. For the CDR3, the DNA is TGTGCCAGCATGTTGGACAATAATTCACCCCTCCACTTT. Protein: CASMLDNNSPLHF.

DNA for the CDR3: TGTGCCAGTAGTCAACAAGTAACTGAAGCTTTCTTT. It codes for CASSQQVTEAFF. The chain carries TRBV19 and TRBJ1-1; D uncertain. The length of the CDR3 is 12 residues. The germline V and J ends were trimmed by 5 bases and 5 bases, with 9 bases remaining between them. CDR1 and CDR2 (germline): LNHDA, SQIVND (reference sequence).

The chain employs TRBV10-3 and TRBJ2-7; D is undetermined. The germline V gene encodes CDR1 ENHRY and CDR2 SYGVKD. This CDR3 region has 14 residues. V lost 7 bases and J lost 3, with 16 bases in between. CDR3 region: CAITGSGDGYEQYF. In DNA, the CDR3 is TGTGCCATCACCGGATCTGGGGATGGCTACGAGCAGTACTTC.

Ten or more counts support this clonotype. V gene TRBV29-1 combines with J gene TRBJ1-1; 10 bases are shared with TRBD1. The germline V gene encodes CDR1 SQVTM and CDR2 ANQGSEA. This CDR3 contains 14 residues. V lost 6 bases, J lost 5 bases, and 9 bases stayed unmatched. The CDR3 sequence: CSVKRQGARTEAFF. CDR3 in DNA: TGCAGCGTGAAAAGACAGGGGGCGCGGACTGAAGCTTTCTTT.